This T cell receptor beta chain was sequenced for a study of graft-versus-host responses after intestinal transplantation. The overall study: Every transplant recipient was induced with anti-thymocyte globulin, then maintained on tacrolimus and steroids for approximately three years. Overall study results and limits: Recipient marrow showed GvH clones, some seen first in ileum or blood.

Clones were sequenced by immunoSEQ multiplex PCR, and TCRdb holds only the in-frame ones, with some missing. Of 77,000 or so clones in the sample, around 95% were seen once. This clone was counted between two and nine times. Its antigen is as yet unknown. Unmatched junction bases numbered 7, after V lost 6 bases and J lost 7 bases. Germline CDR1 is LNHDA and CDR2 is SQIVND (reference sequence). The CDR3 extends over 13 amino acids. The receptor was isolated from a human donor who received an intestinal transplant. The V and J genes are TRBV19 and TRBJ1-1, with 8 bases identical to TRBD1. Material: unstimulated CD8+ T cells sorted from spleen or lymph node cells, obtained before intestinal transplant. The CDR3 sequence: CASRGTGLDEAFF. The CDR3 coding sequence is TGTGCCAGTAGAGGGACAGGCCTTGATGAAGCTTTCTTT.